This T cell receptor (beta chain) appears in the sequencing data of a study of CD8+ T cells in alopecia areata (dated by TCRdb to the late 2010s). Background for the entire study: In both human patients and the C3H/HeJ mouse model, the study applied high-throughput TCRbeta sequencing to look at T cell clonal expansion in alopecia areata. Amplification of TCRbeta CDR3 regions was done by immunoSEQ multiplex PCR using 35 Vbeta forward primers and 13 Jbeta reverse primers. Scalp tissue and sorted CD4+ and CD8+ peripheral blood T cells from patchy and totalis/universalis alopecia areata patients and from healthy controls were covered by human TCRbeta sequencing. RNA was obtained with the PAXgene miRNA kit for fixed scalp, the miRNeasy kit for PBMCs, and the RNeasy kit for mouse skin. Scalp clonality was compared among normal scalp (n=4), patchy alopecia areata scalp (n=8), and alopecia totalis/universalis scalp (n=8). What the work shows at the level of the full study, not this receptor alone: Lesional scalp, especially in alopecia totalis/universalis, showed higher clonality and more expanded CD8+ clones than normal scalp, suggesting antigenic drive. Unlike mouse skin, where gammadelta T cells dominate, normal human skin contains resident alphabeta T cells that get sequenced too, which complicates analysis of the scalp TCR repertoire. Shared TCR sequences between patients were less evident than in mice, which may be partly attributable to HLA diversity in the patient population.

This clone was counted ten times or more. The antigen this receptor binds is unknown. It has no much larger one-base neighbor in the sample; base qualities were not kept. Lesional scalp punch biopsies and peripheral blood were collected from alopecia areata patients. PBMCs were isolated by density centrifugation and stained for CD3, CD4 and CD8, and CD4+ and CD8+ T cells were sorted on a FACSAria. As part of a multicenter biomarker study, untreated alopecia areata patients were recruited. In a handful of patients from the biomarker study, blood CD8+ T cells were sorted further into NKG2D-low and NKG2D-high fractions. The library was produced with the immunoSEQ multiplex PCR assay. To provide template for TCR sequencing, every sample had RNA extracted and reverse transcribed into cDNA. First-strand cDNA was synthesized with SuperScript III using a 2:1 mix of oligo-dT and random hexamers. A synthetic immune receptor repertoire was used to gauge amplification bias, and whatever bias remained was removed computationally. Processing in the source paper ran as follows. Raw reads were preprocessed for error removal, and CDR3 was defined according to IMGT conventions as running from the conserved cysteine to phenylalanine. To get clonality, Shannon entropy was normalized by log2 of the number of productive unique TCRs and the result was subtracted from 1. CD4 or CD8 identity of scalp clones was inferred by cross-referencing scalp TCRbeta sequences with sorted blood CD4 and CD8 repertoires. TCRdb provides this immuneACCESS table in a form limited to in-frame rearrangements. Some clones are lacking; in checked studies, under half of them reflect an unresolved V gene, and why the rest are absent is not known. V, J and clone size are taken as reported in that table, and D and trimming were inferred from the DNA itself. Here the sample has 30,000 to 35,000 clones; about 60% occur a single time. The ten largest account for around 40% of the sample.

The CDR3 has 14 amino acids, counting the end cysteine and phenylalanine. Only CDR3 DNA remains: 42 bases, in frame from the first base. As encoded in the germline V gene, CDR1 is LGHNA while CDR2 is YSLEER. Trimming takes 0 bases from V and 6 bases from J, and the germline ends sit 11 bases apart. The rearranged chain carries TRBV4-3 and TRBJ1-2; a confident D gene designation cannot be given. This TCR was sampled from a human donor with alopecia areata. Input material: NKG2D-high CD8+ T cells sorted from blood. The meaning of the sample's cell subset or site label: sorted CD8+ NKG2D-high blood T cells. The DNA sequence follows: TGCGCCAGCAGCCAAGATACTGGGCCTAATGGCTACACCTTC. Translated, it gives CASSQDTGPNGYTF.